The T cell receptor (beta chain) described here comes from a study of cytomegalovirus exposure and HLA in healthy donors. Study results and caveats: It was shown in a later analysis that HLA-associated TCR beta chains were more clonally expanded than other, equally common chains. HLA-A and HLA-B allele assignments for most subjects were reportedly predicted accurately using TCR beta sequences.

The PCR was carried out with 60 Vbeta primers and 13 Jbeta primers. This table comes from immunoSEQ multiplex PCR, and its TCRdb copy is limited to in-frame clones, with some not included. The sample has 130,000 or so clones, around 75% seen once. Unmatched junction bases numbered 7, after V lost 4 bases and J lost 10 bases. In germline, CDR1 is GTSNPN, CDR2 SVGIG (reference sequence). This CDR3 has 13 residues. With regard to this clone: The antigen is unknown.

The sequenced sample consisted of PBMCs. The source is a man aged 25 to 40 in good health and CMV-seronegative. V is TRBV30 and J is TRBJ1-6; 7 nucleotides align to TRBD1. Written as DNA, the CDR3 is TGTGCCTGGATGGTACAGGGGAACTCACCCCTCCACTTT. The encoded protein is CAWMVQGNSPLHF.